Listed below are T cell receptor beta chains from one sample, sequenced in a study of blood T cell repertoires in COVID-19. The protocol was immunoSEQ multiplex PCR, while the TCRdb copy is restricted to in-frame clones and leaves out a portion. The data contain approximately 130,000 clones, around 89% of them singletons. The sequenced material came from peripheral blood. The receptors derive from a human donor in a cohort sampled during active COVID-19. CDR3s include the opening cysteine and the closing phenylalanine or tryptophan. Each record gives: D gene, J gene, V gene, clone size, CDR3 DNA, CDR3 protein. D genes are given only for firm matches. Not all rows give a size; the values are once, few, many and, for expanded clones, a class.

-	TRBJ2-4	TRBV28	-	TGTGCCAGCAGTTTAGGGGGGACCAAAAACATTCAGTACTTC	CASSLGGTKNIQYF
TRBD2	TRBJ2-3	TRBV29-1	once	TGCAGCGCTGCTAGCGGCTATCAGTCGGATACGCAGTATTTT	CSAASGYQSDTQYF
TRBD1	TRBJ2-3	TRBV11-3	-	TGTGCCAGCAGTCGTACAGGGGTGCAACACGAAGATACGCAGTATTTT	CASSRTGVQHEDTQYF
TRBD1	TRBJ2-1	TRBV5-1	-	TGCGCCAGCAGCTCGACAGGGAGCTCCTACAATGAGCAGTTCTTC	CASSSTGSSYNEQFF
TRBD2	TRBJ2-2	TRBV24-1	-	TGTGCCACCAGTGATTCCGCGACTAGCGTAACCGGGGAGCTGTTTTTT	CATSDSATSVTGELFF
TRBD1	TRBJ1-1	TRBV6-6	-	TGTGCCAGCACCACGGACAGGTCGAACACTGAAGCTTTCTTT	CASTTDRSNTEAFF
TRBD2	TRBJ2-7	TRBV2	-	TGTGCCAGCACCACCCTAAGGCCCGAGCGGGGGGGGAAGGGGCAGTACTTC	CASTTLRPERGGKGQYF
TRBD2	TRBJ2-7	TRBV11-2	-	TGTGCCAGCAGCCTGCTTAGCGGGGGGGCCTCCTACGAGCAGTACTTC	CASSLLSGGASYEQYF
-	TRBJ2-1	TRBV28	-	TGTGCCAGCAGTTTGCCCCATGAGGCCAATGAGCAGTTCTTC	CASSLPHEANEQFF
TRBD2	TRBJ2-7	TRBV7-8	-	TGTGCCAGCAGCTTAGTAGCGGGGGCCACCCGGTACTACGAGCAGTACTTC	CASSLVAGATRYYEQYF
TRBD2	TRBJ2-5	TRBV19	-	TGTGCCAGTAGCCCCCCCCGGGATGGCGGGAGGGCCACTCCTTGGAGGCAAGAGACCCAGTACTTC	CASSPPRDGGRATPWRQETQYF
-	TRBJ1-1	TRBV5-5	-	TGTGCCAGCAGCGGGATTCCGGGACAAGTAAGCGGTACTGAAGCTTTCTTT	CASSGIPGQVSGTEAFF
-	TRBJ1-1	TRBV27	-	TGTGCCAGCAGTTTAGTGGCCCATGGCAGGAACACTGAAGCTTTCTTT	CASSLVAHGRNTEAFF
-	TRBJ1-5	TRBV7-9	-	TGTGCCAGCAGCTTATGGAGTTTGAGGCGAAGAAAGGACAATCAGCCCCAGCATTTT	CASSLWSLRRRKDNQPQHF
-	TRBJ2-7	TRBV5-5	-	TGTGCCGGCTCGTCCGGGACAAGGCCGGACGAGCAGTACTTC	CAGSSGTRPDEQYF
TRBD1	TRBJ2-5	TRBV28	-	TGTGCCAGCAGTTTCCCTCACAGGGGGAGGACCCAGTACTTC	CASSFPHRGRTQYF
TRBD1	TRBJ2-5	TRBV9	-	TGTGCCAGCAGCTTAGGGACAGAAGAGACCCAGTACTTC	CASSLGTEETQYF